This T cell receptor (beta chain) was recovered during a study of Tregs in tolerant kidney transplant recipients. There are 14 residues in the CDR3. Trimming cost V 6 bases and J 1 base, with 12 bases left between them. CDR1 is PRHDT and CDR2 is FYEKMQ in the germline V gene (reference sequence). Unstimulated regulatory T cells (CD4+CD25+CD127-), CD4+CD25- non-regulatory cells, CD4 and CD8 cells were FACS-sorted from thawed PBMCs. Overall study results and limits: The most relevant donor-specific Treg TCRbeta repertoire apparently came from expansion with activated donor B cells. Biological reproducibility was not directly addressed, but technical replication error appeared minimal.

Some clones are missing from TCRdb's copy, which holds only in-frame ones; the method was immunoSEQ multiplex PCR. This sample has some 100,000 clones, with 85% to 95% found just once. Remarks on this clone: Its antigen remains unidentified.

The rearrangement joins TRBV13 to TRBJ2-5; D is uncertain. Sequencing was done on a sample of CD4+ T cells from blood. The TCR sequence derives from a human donor in good health. CDR3 coding DNA: TGTGCCAGCAGTGAGTTAAGATCCCAAGAGACCCAGTACTTC. Translated, it gives CASSELRSQETQYF. Combining the CDR3 with reference TRBV13 and TRBJ2-5 gives the whole variable domain AAGVIQSPRHLIKEKRETATLKCYPIPRHDTVYWYQQGPGQDPQFLISFYEKMQSDKGSIPDRFSAQQFSDYHSELNMSSLELGDSALYFCASSELRSQETQYFGPGTRLLVL.